The rows below give T cell receptor beta chains drawn from one sample of a study of blood T cells in healthy people across ages. TCRdb called the 5' RACE reads again in MiXCR, with one record for every CDR3 protein. Of approximately 1,700,000 distinct CDR3 sequences in the sample, roughly two fifths were seen once. Sequencing input: blood. The receptors shown here come from a human donor in good health. The CDR3 runs from the conserved cysteine through the conserved F or W. The order of the fields is V gene, CDR3 length, D gene, clone size, J gene, CDR3 DNA, CDR3 protein. The D gene is left open where the match is weak. Size tells how often a clone was seen (once, few, many) or the class of an expanded clone, and some rows leave it out.

>TRBV5-1|14|.|.|TRBJ1-2
TGCGCCAGCAGCCACAACGGGGGCAGCAATGGCTACACCTTC
CASSHNGGSNGYTF
>TRBV10-3|16|TRBD2|few|TRBJ2-1
TGTGCCATCAGTGATGGGACTAGCGGGGGATTTGGTGAGCAGTTCTTC
CAISDGTSGGFGEQFF
>TRBV12-3/TRBV12-4|14|.|few|TRBJ1-5
TGTGCCAGCAGATTTGGGTCTATCAATCAGCCCCAGCATTTT
CASRFGSINQPQHF
>TRBV12-3/TRBV12-4|14|.|.|TRBJ1-2
TGTGCCACCTTCCTTTGGGGAGGGGGCTATGGCTACACCTTC
CATFLWGGGYGYTF
>TRBV19|13|.|.|TRBJ2-7
TGTGCCAGTAGTAAAGACAGGTCCTACGAGCAGTACTTC
CASSKDRSYEQYF
>TRBV7-2|15|.|.|TRBJ1-2
TGTGCCAGCAGCTTAGGCCCGGAGGGTAACTATGGCTACACCTTC
CASSLGPEGNYGYTF
>TRBV7-9|13|.|few|TRBJ2-7
TGTGCCAGCAGCTCGGGAGGGGGCGGCGAGCAGTACTTC
CASSSGGGGEQYF
>TRBV7-2|14|.|.|TRBJ2-5
TGTGCCAGCAGCTTATCTTTTGGGCGGGAGACCCAGTACTTC
CASSLSFGRETQYF
>TRBV7-2|15|.|.|TRBJ1-1
TGTGCCAGCACCATTAAACCGCACCTGGATACTGAAGCTTTCTTT
CASTIKPHLDTEAFF
>TRBV30|14|.|once|TRBJ2-2
TGTGCCTGGAGTGCCCAGGGTGGATCCGGGGAGCTGTTTTTT
CAWSAQGGSGELFF
>TRBV9|14|TRBD2|few|TRBJ2-3
TGTGCCAGCAGCGTACGGGGGGGCCCCGATACGCAGTATTTT
CASSVRGGPDTQYF
>TRBV19|13|.|.|TRBJ2-1
TGTGCCAGTAGGTGGCAGGGCGAAAATGAGCAGTTCTTC
CASRWQGENEQFF
>TRBV12-3/TRBV12-4|16|.|.|TRBJ2-1
TGTGCCAGCAGTGCATCAGGGGTTTCACCCTACAATGAGCAGTTCTTC
CASSASGVSPYNEQFF
>TRBV6-2/TRBV6-3|16|.|.|TRBJ2-3
TGTGCCAGCAGTTCTTCTAGCGCGATGAACACAGATACGCAGTATTTT
CASSSSSAMNTDTQYF
>TRBV7-3|13|TRBD2|.|TRBJ2-1
TGTGCCAGCGGGAGGGGCCGAAACAATGAGCAGTTCTTC
CASGRGRNNEQFF
>TRBV27|14|.|few|TRBJ1-1
TGTGCCAGCAGTTTTGGCGGAAAAAACACTGAAGCTTTCTTT
CASSFGGKNTEAFF
>TRBV10-3|14|TRBD2|.|TRBJ2-3
TGTGCCACAGCGGGAGGGCGGGAGACAGATACGCAGTATTTT
CATAGGRETDTQYF
>TRBV6-2/TRBV6-3|15|TRBD1|.|TRBJ1-5
TGTGCCAGCAGTTACTCCAGGACAGGGGGCATGGCCCAGCATTTT
CASSYSRTGGMAQHF
>TRBV9|16|.|few|TRBJ1-4
TGTGCCAGCAAGCGCCACCAACGGGGGTGGGGTGAAAAACTGTTTTTT
CASKRHQRGWGEKLFF
>TRBV20-1|17|.|few|TRBJ1-6
TGCAGTGCTATAAACCTTCTACGGACGGGACTTAATTCACCCCTCCACTTT
CSAINLLRTGLNSPLHF
>TRBV7-2|16|TRBD1|.|TRBJ1-1
TGTGCCAGCAGCCTAGGTTGGGACAGGGGAAACACTGAAGCTTTCTTT
CASSLGWDRGNTEAFF
>TRBV30|14|TRBD1|few|TRBJ2-2
TGTGCCTCTCCGGGACAGGTCTCCACCGGGGAGCTGTTTTTT
CASPGQVSTGELFF